The source of this T cell receptor (beta chain) is a study of control samples from healthy donors and cancer patients. The CDR3 covers 12 residues. Losses at the gene ends were 8 bases for V and 4 bases for J; bases not matched to a gene: 4. CDR1 is LNHDA and CDR2 is SQIVND in the germline V gene (reference sequence). The table came from immunoSEQ multiplex PCR; TCRdb's copy has only in-frame clones and leaves some out. Of roughly 70,000 clones listed, 84% are singletons. The specimen sequenced was blood. The chain joins TRBV19 to TRBJ2-5, with TRBD2 matching over 7 bases. This sequence originates from a man between 45 and 60 years old in good health. The CDR3 loop is CASRIAGETQYF. The CDR3 coding sequence is TGTGCCAGTCGAATAGCGGGAGAGACCCAGTACTTC.